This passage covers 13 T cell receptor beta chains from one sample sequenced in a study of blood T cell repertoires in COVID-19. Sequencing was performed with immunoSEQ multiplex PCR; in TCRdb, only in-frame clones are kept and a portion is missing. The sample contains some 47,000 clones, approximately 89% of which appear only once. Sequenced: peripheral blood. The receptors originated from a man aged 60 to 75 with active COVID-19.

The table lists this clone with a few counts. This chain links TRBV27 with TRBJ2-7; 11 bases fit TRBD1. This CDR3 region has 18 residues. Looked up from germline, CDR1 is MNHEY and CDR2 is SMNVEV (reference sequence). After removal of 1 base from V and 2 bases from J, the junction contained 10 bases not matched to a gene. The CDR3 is CASSLLAGSGQGAYEQYF. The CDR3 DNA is TGTGCCAGCAGTTTATTGGCCGGTTCGGGACAGGGGGCCTACGAGCAGTACTTC.

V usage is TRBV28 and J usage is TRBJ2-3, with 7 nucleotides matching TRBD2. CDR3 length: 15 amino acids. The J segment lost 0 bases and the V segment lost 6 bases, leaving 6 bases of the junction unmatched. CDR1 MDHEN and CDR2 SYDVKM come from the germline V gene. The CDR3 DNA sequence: TGTGCCAGCAGCCCGAATAGCGGGAGCACAGATACGCAGTATTTT. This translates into CASSPNSGSTDTQYF.

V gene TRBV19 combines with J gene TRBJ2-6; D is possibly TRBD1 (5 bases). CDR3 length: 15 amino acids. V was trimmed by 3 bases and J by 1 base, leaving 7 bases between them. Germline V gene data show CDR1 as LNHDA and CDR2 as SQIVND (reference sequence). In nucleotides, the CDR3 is TGTGCCAGTAGTATCCAGGGATCTGGGGCCAACGTCCTGACTTTC. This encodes CASSIQGSGANVLTF.

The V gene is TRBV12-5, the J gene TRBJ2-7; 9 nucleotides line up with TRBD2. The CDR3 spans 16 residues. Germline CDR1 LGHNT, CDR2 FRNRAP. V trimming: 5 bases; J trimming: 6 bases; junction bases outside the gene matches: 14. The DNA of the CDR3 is TGTGCTAGTGGTCCCCGGGTAGTAGCGGGAGTAGGCGAGCAGTACTTC. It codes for CASGPRVVAGVGEQYF. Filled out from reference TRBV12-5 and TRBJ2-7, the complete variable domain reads DARVTQTPRHKVTEMGQEVTMRCQPILGHNTVFWYRQTMMQGLELLAYFRNRAPLDDSGMPKDRFSAEMPDATLATLKIQPSEPRDSAVYFCASGPRVVAGVGEQYFGPGTRLTVT.

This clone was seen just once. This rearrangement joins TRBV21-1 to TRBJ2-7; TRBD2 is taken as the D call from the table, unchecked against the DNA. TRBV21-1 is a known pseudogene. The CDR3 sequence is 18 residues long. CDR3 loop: CASSTRPNEWRFSYEQYF. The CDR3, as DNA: TGTGCCAGCAGCACCCGCCCAAATGAATGGAGGTTCTCCTACGAGCAGTACTTC.

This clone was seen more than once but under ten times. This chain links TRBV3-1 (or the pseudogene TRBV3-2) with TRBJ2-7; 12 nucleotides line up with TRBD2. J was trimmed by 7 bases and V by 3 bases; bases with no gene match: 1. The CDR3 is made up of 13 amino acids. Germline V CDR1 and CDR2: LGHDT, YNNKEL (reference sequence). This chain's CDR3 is CASSQGTSGEQYF. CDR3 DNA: TGTGCCAGCAGCCAGGGGACTAGCGGGGAGCAGTACTTC.

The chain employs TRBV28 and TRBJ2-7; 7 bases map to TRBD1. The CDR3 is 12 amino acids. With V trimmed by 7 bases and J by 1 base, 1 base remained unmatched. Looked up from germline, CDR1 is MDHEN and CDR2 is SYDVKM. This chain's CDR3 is CASTGQSYEQYF. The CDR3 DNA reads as TGTGCCAGCACGGGACAGTCCTACGAGCAGTACTTC. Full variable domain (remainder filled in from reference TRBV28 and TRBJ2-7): DVKVTQSSRYLVKRTGEKVFLECVQDMDHENMFWYRQDPGLGLRLIYFSYDVKMKEKGDIPEGYSVSREKKERFSLILESASTNQTSMYLCASTGQSYEQYFGPGTRLTVT.

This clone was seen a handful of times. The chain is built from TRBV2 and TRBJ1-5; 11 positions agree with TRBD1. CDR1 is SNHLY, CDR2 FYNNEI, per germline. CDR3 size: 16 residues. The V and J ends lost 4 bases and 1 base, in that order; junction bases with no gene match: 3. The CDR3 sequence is CASSGGQGASNQPQHF. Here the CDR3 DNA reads TGTGCCAGCAGTGGAGGACAGGGGGCAAGCAATCAGCCCCAGCATTTT.

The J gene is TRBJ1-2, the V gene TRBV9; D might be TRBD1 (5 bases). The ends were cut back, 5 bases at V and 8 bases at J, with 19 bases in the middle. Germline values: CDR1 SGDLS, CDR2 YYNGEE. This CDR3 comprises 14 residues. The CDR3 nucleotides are TGTGCCAGCAGTACTAACCGGGGGGTTGCCGGCTACACCTTC. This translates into CASSTNRGVAGYTF.

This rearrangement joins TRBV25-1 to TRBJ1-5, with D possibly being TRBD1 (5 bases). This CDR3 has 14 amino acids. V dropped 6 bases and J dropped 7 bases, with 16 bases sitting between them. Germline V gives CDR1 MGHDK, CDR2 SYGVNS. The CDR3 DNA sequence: TGTGCCAGCAGCGGAGCGGGGGGGAGGCAGCCCCAGCATTTT. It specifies CASSGAGGRQPQHF.

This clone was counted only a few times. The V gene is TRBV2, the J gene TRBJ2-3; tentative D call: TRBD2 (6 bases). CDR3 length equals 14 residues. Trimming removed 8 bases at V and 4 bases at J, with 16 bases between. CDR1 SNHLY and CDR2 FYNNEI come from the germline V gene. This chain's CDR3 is CASARIGGADTQYF. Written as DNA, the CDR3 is TGTGCCAGCGCAAGGATCGGGGGTGCAGATACGCAGTATTTT.

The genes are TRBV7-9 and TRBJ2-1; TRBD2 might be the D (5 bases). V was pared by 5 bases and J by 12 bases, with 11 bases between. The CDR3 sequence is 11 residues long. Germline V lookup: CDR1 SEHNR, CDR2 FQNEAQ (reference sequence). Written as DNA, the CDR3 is TGTGCCAGCAGCACGGACTCGGGGCAGTTCTTC. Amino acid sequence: CASSTDSGQFF. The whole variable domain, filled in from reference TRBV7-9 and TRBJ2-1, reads DTGVSQNPRHKITKRGQNVTFRCDPISEHNRLYWYRQTLGQGPEFLTYFQNEAQLEKSRLLSDRFSAERPKGSFSTLEIQRTEQGDSAMYLCASSTDSGQFFGPGTRLTVL.

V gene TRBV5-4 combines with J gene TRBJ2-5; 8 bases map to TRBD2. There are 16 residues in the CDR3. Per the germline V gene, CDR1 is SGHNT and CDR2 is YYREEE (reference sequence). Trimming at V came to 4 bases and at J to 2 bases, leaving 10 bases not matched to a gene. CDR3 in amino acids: CASSAAGGPFQETQYF. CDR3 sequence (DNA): TGTGCCAGCAGCGCCGCGGGAGGTCCCTTTCAAGAGACCCAGTACTTC.